The 27 T cell receptor beta chains below all came from one sample that was sequenced in a study of blood T cells in healthy people across ages. Sample-barcoded 5' priming and a J-beta primer mix drove a second PCR of roughly 6 to 12 cycles. TCRdb re-analysed the 5' RACE reads in MiXCR, keeping a single row per CDR3 protein. The top ten clones hold 23% of a sample with 1.5 million to 2 million distinct CDR3 sequences, more than 35% of them seen once. Source material: blood. These receptors were taken from a human donor in good health.

In its sample, this clonotype was seen a few times. This chain links TRBV28 with TRBJ2-6; D not resolved. Trimming pared 1 base from V and 0 bases from J, leaving 7 bases between. The CDR3 has 16 residues. The germline V gene encodes CDR1 MDHEN and CDR2 SYDVKM. CDR3 nucleotides: TGTGCCAGCAGTTTATTTTGGACCTCTGGGGCCAACGTCCTGACTTTC. Its protein is CASSLFWTSGANVLTF.

This clonotype was counted a few times. This chain uses TRBV2 with TRBJ1-2, with D unclear. Germline loops: CDR1 SNHLY, CDR2 FYNNEI. V was clipped by 4 bases and J by 5 bases, with 11 bases between them. This CDR3 spans 13 amino acids. CDR3 sequence (DNA): TGTGCCAGCAGTGTACAGAGCTTATATGGCTACACCTTC. Its protein product is CASSVQSLYGYTF.

The sample holds one count of this clonotype. V is TRBV28 and J is TRBJ1-5; D is undetermined. CDR1 is MDHEN and CDR2 is SYDVKM in the germline V gene. Trimming stripped 3 bases from V and 9 bases from J, with 15 bases between. The length of the CDR3 is 14 residues. This CDR3 is CASSLRTKGAPQHF. In DNA form, the CDR3 reads TGTGCCAGCAGTTTGCGGACGAAGGGTGCGCCCCAGCATTTT.

This clonotype was found a few times. The chain uses TRBV20-1 and TRBJ1-1, with D possibly TRBD1 on 6 matching bases. Germline V lookup: CDR1 DFQATT, CDR2 SNEGSKA (reference sequence). The CDR3 sequence is 13 residues long. V was clipped by 4 bases and J by 9 bases, with 18 bases between them. As DNA, the CDR3 is TGCAGTGCTACGCACCGTTACAGGGACAAAGCTTTCTTT. Its protein product is CSATHRYRDKAFF.

Details on this clonotype: The junction shows a germline mismatch at one end, possibly a read error. This chain links TRBV11-3 with TRBJ2-1; D is possibly TRBD1 (5 bases). The CDR3 extends over 16 amino acids. Germline CDR1 and CDR2: SGHNT and YENEEA. CDR3 loop: CASSLGVGIPVLEQFF. The CDR3 region has the DNA TGTGCCAGCAGTTTAGGGGTTGGGATCCCCGTTCTGGAGCAGTTCTTC.

This chain joins TRBV5-1 and TRBJ2-3; 8 bases are a match to TRBD2. With V trimmed by 2 bases and J by 7 bases, 3 bases remained unmatched. This CDR3 spans 13 amino acids. Looked up from germline, CDR1 is SGHRS and CDR2 is YFSETQ. The CDR3 DNA reads TGCGCCAGCAGCTTCGGGGGGGCCAATACGCAGTATTTT. Its protein is CASSFGGANTQYF.

This clonotype was seen a few times. The rearrangement uses TRBV20-1 and TRBJ2-7, with 7 nucleotides matching TRBD1. V lost 3 bases to trimming and J lost 3 bases; unmatched junction nucleotides: 2. The CDR3 sequence is 12 residues long. Germline V gene data show CDR1 as DFQATT and CDR2 as SNEGSKA (reference sequence). CDR3 coding DNA: TGCAGTGCTAGCGCAGGGGGCTACGAGCAGTACTTC. Translating gives CSASAGGYEQYF.

This clonotype was seen just once. This chain links TRBV24-1 with TRBJ2-1, with D unresolved. Looked up from germline, CDR1 is KGHDR and CDR2 is SFDVKD. The ends were cut back, 4 bases at V and 9 bases at J, with 12 bases in the middle. This CDR3 is 13 amino acids long. This chain's CDR3 is CATSDPGRGEQFF. Written as DNA, the CDR3 is TGTGCCACCAGTGACCCCGGACGTGGTGAGCAGTTCTTC.

This clonotype has more than one count but fewer than ten. Written as DNA, the CDR3 is TGTGCCAGCAGTTGGAGCAGATACAATGAGCAGTACTTC. This gives the protein CASSWSRYNEQYF. This chain joins TRBV27 and TRBJ2-1; unclear D gene. Gene TRBJ2-7 matches the end of the DNA better, so the J call may be wrong. The CDR3 spans 13 residues. Germline V gives CDR1 MNHEY, CDR2 SMNVEV (reference sequence).

This chain connects TRBV20-1 to TRBJ2-7; 11 bases are shared with TRBD2. The CDR3 runs to 14 residues. After removal of 5 bases from V and 3 bases from J, the junction contained 6 bases not matched to a gene. The V gene's germline CDR1 is DFQATT and CDR2 SNEGSKA (reference sequence). DNA for the CDR3: TGCAGTGCTGAGCCCGGGACTAGCGGCTACGAGCAGTACTTC. This sequence encodes CSAEPGTSGYEQYF.

In its sample, this clonotype was seen a few times. The CDR3 DNA reads as TGTGCCAGCAGCTTTTATGGTCTCGCCTACGAGCAGTACTTC. Protein product: CASSFYGLAYEQYF. This chain uses TRBV7-2 with TRBJ2-4; no firm D call. The assigned J gene may be wrong: the sequence end matches TRBJ2-7 better. Germline CDR1 SGHTA, CDR2 FQGNSA. This CDR3 comprises 14 residues.

The CDR3 region is CASSLNPSNEQFF. The CDR3 DNA sequence: TGTGCCAGCAGCTTAAATCCTAGCAATGAGCAGTTCTTC. The chain has TRBV7-2 and TRBJ2-1; D call uncertain. CDR1 is SGHTA, CDR2 FQGNSA, per germline. Trimming shortened V by 2 bases and J by 6 bases, and 8 bases separated the two germline ends. The CDR3 contains 13 residues.

The chain has TRBV29-1 and TRBJ1-4; 10 bases are a match to TRBD1. Trimming took 7 bases from V and 5 from J; bases not matched to a gene: 7. Germline CDR1 reads SQVTM; CDR2 reads ANQGSEA. CDR3 length equals 14 residues. The CDR3 nucleotides read TGCAGCGCCCTCCGGGACAGGGGAAATGAAAAACTGTTTTTT. Protein product: CSALRDRGNEKLFF.

This sequence joins TRBV4-3 and TRBJ2-1, with D perhaps matching TRBD1 or TRBD2 (6 bases each). The CDR3 sequence is 15 residues long. Germline CDR1 is LGHNA and CDR2 is YSLEER. The V gene lost 1 base and the J gene lost 13 bases, with 20 bases spanning the gap. DNA of the CDR3: TGCGCCAGCAGCCAAGTTGAGGGGGGAGAGGAGACCCAGTTCTTC. Translated: CASSQVEGGEETQFF.

This clonotype was seen a handful of times. V usage is TRBV2 and J usage is TRBJ2-7, with D possibly TRBD1 on 6 matching bases. V lost 6 bases and J 0 bases, leaving 15 bases between the germline ends. Looked up from germline, CDR1 is SNHLY and CDR2 is FYNNEI. The CDR3 consists of 15 residues. The CDR3 nucleotides read TGTGCCAGCAGCCGTCAGGGGTCCCACTCCTACGAGCAGTACTTC. Translated: CASSRQGSHSYEQYF. The full variable domain, with the rest looked up from reference TRBV2 and TRBJ2-7, is EPEVTQTPSHQVTQMGQEVILRCVPISNHLYFYWYRQILGQKVEFLVSFYNNEISEKSEIFDDQFSVERPDGSNFTLKIRSTKLEDSAMYFCASSRQGSHSYEQYFGPGTRLTVT.

This clonotype was found a few times. The chain has TRBV4-3 and TRBJ2-4; perhaps TRBD1 as D (5 bases). The CDR3 is 14 residues long. CDR1 LGHNA and CDR2 YSLEER come from the germline V gene. Deletions cut 3 bases from V and 8 bases from J, with 14 bases between. CDR3 sequence: CASSQGLGMDIQYF. The CDR3, as DNA: TGCGCCAGCAGCCAGGGGCTAGGCATGGACATTCAGTACTTC.

In this sample, this clonotype turned up a few times. CDR3 sequence (DNA): TGTGCCAGCAGCTGGGGCGTGGGGGCCGATTCACCCCTCCACTTT. The encoded protein is CASSWGVGADSPLHF. The rearrangement links TRBV4-2 to TRBJ1-6, with D tentatively TRBD1 (6 bases). Germline values: CDR1 LGHNA, CDR2 YNFKEQ. This CDR3 has 15 residues. V was trimmed by 5 bases and J by 8 bases, leaving 16 bases between them.

The chain has TRBV7-2 and TRBJ2-1, with unresolved D. This CDR3 is built from 15 residues. Germline V gene lookup returns CDR1 SGHTA and CDR2 FQGNSA. The germline V and J ends were trimmed by 8 bases and 6 bases, with 20 bases remaining between them. The CDR3 loop is CASAANLMSLNEQFF. The CDR3 coding sequence is TGTGCCAGCGCTGCTAACCTAATGAGTCTCAATGAGCAGTTCTTC.

This clonotype was seen more than once but under ten times. This chain uses TRBV5-6 with TRBJ2-1; TRBD2 matches 8 bases. The trim removed 4 bases at V and 7 bases at J, leaving 10 bases unmatched. Looked up from germline, CDR1 is SGHDT and CDR2 is YYEEEE. The CDR3 runs 15 residues. The CDR3 reads CASSRPGGGRNEQFF. In DNA, the CDR3 is TGTGCCAGCAGCCGCCCGGGGGGGGGCCGGAATGAGCAGTTCTTC.

This chain joins TRBV29-1 and TRBJ2-1; TRBD1 is a possible D gene (7 bases). The CDR3 is 14 amino acids. Trimming shortened V by 3 bases and J by 2 bases, and 11 bases separated the two germline ends. Germline V gene sequence: CDR1 SQVTM, CDR2 ANQGSEA. The CDR3 here is CSVDRGATYNEQFF. CDR3 DNA sequence: TGCAGCGTTGACAGGGGGGCCACCTACAATGAGCAGTTCTTC.

This clonotype has only a few counts. This chain joins TRBV20-1 and TRBJ2-7, with D possibly matching TRBD1 (6 bases). This CDR3 is built from 14 residues. Trimming took 0 bases from V and 3 from J, leaving 12 bases between them. Germline assignment: CDR1 DFQATT and CDR2 SNEGSKA (reference sequence). The CDR3, as DNA: TGCAGTGCTAGAGATCTCTCGGACAGCTACGAGCAGTACTTC. Amino acids: CSARDLSDSYEQYF.

This clonotype was counted only a few times. The V call is TRBV5-1, the J call TRBJ1-5, with 9 nucleotides matching TRBD1. Trimming cost V 4 bases and J 5 bases; bases outside gene matches: 7. Germline V lookup: CDR1 SGHRS, CDR2 YFSETQ. The CDR3 runs 15 residues. The CDR3 nucleotides read TGCGCCAGCAGCCCCGGGACAGGGTTTGATCAGCCCCAGCATTTT. It translates to CASSPGTGFDQPQHF.

This clonotype was seen more than once but under ten times. This chain joins TRBV28 and TRBJ1-2; D might be TRBD1 (5 bases). The V gene's germline CDR1 is MDHEN and CDR2 SYDVKM. The CDR3 spans 15 residues. V was trimmed by 6 bases and J by 4 bases, leaving 18 bases between them. CDR3 nucleotide sequence: TGTGCCAGCAGGGACACCGGGACGGAGGCCTATGGCTACACCTTC. This sequence encodes CASRDTGTEAYGYTF.

V gene TRBV11-3 combines with J gene TRBJ2-5, with TRBD2 as a possible D gene (5 bases). The CDR3 length is 17 residues. V was shortened by 3 bases and J by 1 base, with 18 bases between the two germline ends. CDR1 and CDR2 (germline): SGHNT, YENEEA. The CDR3 is CASSFAIAGILQETQYF. The CDR3 DNA reads as TGTGCCAGCAGCTTCGCCATAGCCGGGATACTCCAAGAGACCCAGTACTTC.

This chain links TRBV29-1 with TRBJ1-1, with TRBD1 as a possible D gene (6 bases). V lost 4 bases, J lost 3 bases, and 9 bases lay in between. The CDR3 extends over 12 amino acids. From germline, CDR1 is SQVTM and CDR2 ANQGSEA. CDR3 DNA: TGCAGCGTTGGGGGGCCGGACACTGAAGCTTTCTTT. The encoded protein is CSVGGPDTEAFF.

This clonotype occurred a few times. The chain carries TRBV3-1 and TRBJ2-1, with a tentative D call TRBD2 (6 bases). Trimming removed 6 bases from V and 9 bases from J, with 18 bases in between. CDR1 and CDR2 from the germline V gene are LGHDT and YNNKEL (reference sequence). The CDR3 consists of 14 residues. CDR3 amino acids: CASSQYQGRTEQFF. The CDR3 DNA follows: TGTGCCAGCAGTCAATACCAAGGGAGGACTGAGCAGTTCTTC.

This clonotype was counted a few times. The V and J genes are TRBV5-1 and TRBJ2-3, with 9 bases identical to TRBD2. The CDR3 length is 18 residues. The ends lost 4 bases at V and 2 bases at J; junction bases unmatched: 14. Germline loops: CDR1 SGHRS, CDR2 YFSETQ. This chain's CDR3 is CASSPGRAGGLITDTQYF. DNA for the CDR3: TGCGCCAGCAGCCCCGGAAGAGCGGGGGGTCTCATCACAGATACGCAGTATTTT.